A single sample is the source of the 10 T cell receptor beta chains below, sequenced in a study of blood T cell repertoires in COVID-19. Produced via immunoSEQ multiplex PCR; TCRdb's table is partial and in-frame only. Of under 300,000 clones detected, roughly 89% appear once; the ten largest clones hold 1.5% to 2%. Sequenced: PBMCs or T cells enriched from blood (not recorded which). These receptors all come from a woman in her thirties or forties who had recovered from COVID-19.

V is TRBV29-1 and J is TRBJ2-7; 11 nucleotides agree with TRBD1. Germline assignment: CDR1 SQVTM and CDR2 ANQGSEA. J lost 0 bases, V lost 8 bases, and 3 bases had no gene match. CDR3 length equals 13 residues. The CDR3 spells CSTGQGASYEQYF. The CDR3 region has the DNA TGCAGCACCGGACAGGGGGCCTCCTACGAGCAGTACTTC.

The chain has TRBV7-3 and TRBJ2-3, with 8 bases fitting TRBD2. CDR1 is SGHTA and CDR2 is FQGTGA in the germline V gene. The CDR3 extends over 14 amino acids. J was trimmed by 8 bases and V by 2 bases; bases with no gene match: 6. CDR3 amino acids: CASSLGGAGATQYF. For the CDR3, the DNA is TGTGCCAGCAGCTTAGGTGGAGCGGGAGCTACGCAGTATTTT.

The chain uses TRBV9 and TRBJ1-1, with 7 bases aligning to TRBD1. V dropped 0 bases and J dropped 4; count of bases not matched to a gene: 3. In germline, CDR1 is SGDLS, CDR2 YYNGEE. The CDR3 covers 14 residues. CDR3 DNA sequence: TGTGCCAGCAGCGTAGACCACAGGGGCACTGAAGCTTTCTTT. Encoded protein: CASSVDHRGTEAFF.

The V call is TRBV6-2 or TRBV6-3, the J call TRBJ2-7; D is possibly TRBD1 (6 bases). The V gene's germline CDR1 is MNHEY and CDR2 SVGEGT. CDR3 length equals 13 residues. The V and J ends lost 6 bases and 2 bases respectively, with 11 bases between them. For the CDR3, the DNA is TGTGCCAGCAGGCCTGACAGGCCCTACGAGCAGTACTTC. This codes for CASRPDRPYEQYF.

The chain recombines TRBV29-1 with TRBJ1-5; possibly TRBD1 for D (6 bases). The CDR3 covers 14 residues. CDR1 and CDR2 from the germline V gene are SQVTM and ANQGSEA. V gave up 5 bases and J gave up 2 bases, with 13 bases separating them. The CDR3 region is CSVQQGPGNQPQHF. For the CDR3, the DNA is TGCAGCGTTCAACAGGGACCGGGCAATCAGCCCCAGCATTTT.

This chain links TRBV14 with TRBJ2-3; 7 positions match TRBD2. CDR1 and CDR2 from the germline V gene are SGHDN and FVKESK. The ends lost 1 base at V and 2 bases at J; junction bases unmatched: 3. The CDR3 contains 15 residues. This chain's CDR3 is CASSQGRGTTDTQYF. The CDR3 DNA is TGTGCCAGCAGCCAAGGGCGGGGGACCACAGATACGCAGTATTTT.

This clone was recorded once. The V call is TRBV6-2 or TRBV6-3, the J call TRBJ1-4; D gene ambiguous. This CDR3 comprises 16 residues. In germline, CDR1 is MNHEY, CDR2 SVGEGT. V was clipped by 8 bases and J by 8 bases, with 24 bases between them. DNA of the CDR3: TGTGCCAGCTGCCGTTGGAGGACGCATAGGAGAGAAAAACTGTTTTTT. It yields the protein CASCRWRTHRREKLFF.

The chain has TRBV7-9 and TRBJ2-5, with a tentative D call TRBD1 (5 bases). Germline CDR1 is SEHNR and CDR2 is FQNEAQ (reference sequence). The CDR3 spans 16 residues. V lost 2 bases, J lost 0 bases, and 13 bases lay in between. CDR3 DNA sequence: TGTGCCAGCAGCTTATTTGTAGGGGTGTACCAAGAGACCCAGTACTTC. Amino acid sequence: CASSLFVGVYQETQYF.

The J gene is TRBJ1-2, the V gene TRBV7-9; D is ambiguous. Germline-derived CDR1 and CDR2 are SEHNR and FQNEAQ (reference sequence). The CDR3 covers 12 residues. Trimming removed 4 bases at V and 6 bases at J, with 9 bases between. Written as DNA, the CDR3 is TGTGCCAGCAGCTACCAACGGGATGGCTACACCTTC. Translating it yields CASSYQRDGYTF.

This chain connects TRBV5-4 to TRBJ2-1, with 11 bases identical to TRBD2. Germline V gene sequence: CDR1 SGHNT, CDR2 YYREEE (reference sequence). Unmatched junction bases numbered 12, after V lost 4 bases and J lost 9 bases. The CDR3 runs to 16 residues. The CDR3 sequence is CASSKNLAGGPLEQFF. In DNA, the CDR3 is TGTGCCAGCAGCAAAAATTTAGCGGGGGGGCCTCTTGAGCAGTTCTTC.